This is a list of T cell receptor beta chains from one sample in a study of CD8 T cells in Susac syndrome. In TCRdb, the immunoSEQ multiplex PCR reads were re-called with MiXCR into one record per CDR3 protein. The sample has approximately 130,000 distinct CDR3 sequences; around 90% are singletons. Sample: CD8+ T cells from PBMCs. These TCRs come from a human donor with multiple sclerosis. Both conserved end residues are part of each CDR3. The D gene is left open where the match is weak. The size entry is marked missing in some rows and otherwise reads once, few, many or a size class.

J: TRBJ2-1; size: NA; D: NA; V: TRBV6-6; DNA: TGTGCCAGCAGTTACTTACCCGCCCCGCGGGATGAGCAGTTCTTC; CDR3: CASSYLPAPRDEQFF
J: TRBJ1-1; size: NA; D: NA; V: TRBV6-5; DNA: TGTGCCAGCATGTTGGGAACTGAAGCTTTCTTT; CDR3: CASMLGTEAFF
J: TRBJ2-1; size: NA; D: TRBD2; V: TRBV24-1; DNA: TGTGCCACCAGTGAGGCGACTAGCGGAGACTACAATGAGCAGTTCTTC; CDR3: CATSEATSGDYNEQFF
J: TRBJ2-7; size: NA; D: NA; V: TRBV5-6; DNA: TGTGCCAGCAGCCCCTGGGGTCTACGCTACGAGCAGTACTTC; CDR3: CASSPWGLRYEQYF
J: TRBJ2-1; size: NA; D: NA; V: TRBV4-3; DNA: TGCGCCAGCAGCCGACGGACTGACTACAATGAGCAGTTCTTC; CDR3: CASSRRTDYNEQFF
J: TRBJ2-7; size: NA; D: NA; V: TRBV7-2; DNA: TGTGCCAGCAGCTTACTGACTGCAACCTACGAGCAGTACTTC; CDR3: CASSLLTATYEQYF
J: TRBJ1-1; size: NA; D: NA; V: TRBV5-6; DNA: TGTGCCAGCAGCACCGGGTGGACTGAAGCTTTCTTT; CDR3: CASSTGWTEAFF
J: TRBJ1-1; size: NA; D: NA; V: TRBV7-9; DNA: TGTGCCAGCAGCGTGGTCACTGAAGCTTTCTTT; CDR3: CASSVVTEAFF
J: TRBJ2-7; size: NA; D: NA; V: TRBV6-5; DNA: TGTGCCACAGCCCAGGGCTACGAGCAGTACTTC; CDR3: CATAQGYEQYF
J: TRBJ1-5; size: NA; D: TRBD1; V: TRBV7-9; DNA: TGTGCCAGCAGCCGACAGGGGACGGGCGATCAGCCCCAGCATTTT; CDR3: CASSRQGTGDQPQHF
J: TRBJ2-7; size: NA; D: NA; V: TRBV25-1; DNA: TGTGCCAGCAGTGAAGGGAACAGCTACGAGCAGTACTTC; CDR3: CASSEGNSYEQYF
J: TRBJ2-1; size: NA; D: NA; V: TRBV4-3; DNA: TGCGCCAGCAGCCAGATCTCCGGACGCGATGAGCAGTTCTTC; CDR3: CASSQISGRDEQFF
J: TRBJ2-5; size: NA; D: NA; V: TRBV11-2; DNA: TGTGCCAGCAGCTTAGGGACCTGGATGGGAAAAGAGACCCAGTACTTC; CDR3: CASSLGTWMGKETQYF
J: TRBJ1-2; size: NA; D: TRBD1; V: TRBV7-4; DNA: TGTGCCAGCAGCAGGACAGGGTTTCCCGGCTACACCTTC; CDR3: CASSRTGFPGYTF
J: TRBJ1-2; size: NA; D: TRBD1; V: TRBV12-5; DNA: TGTGCTAGTGGCCCCGCCCCGGGACAGGGATACGGCTACACCTTC; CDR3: CASGPAPGQGYGYTF
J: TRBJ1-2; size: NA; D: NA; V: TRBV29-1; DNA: TGCAGCGTTAACCTCAGCGGGAAAGGCTACACCTTC; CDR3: CSVNLSGKGYTF
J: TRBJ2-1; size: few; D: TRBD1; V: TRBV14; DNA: TGTGCCAGCAGCCCCCGACAAGTAGGGGGCGGTGAGCAGTTCTTC; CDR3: CASSPRQVGGGEQFF
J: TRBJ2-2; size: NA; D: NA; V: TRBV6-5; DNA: TGTGCCAGCAGTTTCCAGTTGGGAGGTACCGGGGAGCTGTTTTTT; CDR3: CASSFQLGGTGELFF
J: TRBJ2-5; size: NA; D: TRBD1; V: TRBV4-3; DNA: TGCGCCAGCAGCCAAGGACAGGGGTCAGGAGAGACCCAGTACTTC; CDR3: CASSQGQGSGETQYF
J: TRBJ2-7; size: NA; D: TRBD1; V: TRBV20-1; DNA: TGCAGTGCTAGAGTTCCCGGGACAGGGGTCTACGAGCAGTACTTC; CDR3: CSARVPGTGVYEQYF
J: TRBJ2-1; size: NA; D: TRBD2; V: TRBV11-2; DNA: TGTGCCAGCAGCCTCCTCCTAGCGGGAGGGGACAATGAGCAGTTCTTC; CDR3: CASSLLLAGGDNEQFF
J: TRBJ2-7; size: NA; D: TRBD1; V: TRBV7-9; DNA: TGTGCCAGCAGCTTAGTAACAGGGGCCCACGAGCAGTACTTC; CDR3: CASSLVTGAHEQYF
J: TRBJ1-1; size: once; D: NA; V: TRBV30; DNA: TGTGCCTGGGCCCCGAACACTGAAGCTTTCTTT; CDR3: CAWAPNTEAFF
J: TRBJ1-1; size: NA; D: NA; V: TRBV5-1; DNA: TGCGCCAGCAGCCAACAGGGAATGCACACTGAAGCTTTCTTT; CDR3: CASSQQGMHTEAFF
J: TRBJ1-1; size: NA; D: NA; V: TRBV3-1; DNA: TGTGCCAGCAGCCAAGTGGAGTTGGGCACTGAAGCTTTCTTT; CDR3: CASSQVELGTEAFF
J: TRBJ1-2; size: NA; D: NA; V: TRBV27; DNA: TGTGCCAGCAGTTTAGGCGCAGAGTACTATGGCTACACCTTC; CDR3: CASSLGAEYYGYTF
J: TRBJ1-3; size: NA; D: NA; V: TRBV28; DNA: TGTGCCAGCAGTTTCCTGCCGGGCAGCTCTGGAAACACCATATATTTT; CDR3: CASSFLPGSSGNTIYF
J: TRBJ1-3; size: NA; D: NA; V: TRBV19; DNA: TGTGCCAGTAGTATAGTACCCAACTCTGGAAACACCATATATTTT; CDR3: CASSIVPNSGNTIYF
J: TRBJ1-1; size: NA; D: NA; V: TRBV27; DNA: TGTGCCAGCAGAATTAATGGGGGTGGCACTGAAGCTTTCTTT; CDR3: CASRINGGGTEAFF
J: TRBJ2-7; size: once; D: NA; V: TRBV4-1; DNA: TGCGCCAGCAGCCAAGGATCAGGGAACTCCTACGAGCAGTACTTC; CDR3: CASSQGSGNSYEQYF
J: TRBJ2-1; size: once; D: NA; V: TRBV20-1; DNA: TGCAGTGCTGCCCCGGCGGATGAGCAGTTCTTC; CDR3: CSAAPADEQFF
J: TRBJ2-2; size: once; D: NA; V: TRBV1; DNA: TGCACCAGCAGCACGAAGAACACCGGGGAGCTGTTTTTT; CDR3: CTSSTKNTGELFF
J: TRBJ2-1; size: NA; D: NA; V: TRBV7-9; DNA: TGTGCCAGCAGCTTCCAAAGGGAGTATGAGCAGTTCTTC; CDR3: CASSFQREYEQFF
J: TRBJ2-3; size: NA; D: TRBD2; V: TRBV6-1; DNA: TGTGCCAGCAGTGAAAAGGGACTAGCGGGGTTAACAGATACGCAGTATTTT; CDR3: CASSEKGLAGLTDTQYF
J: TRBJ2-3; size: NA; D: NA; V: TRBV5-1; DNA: TGCGCCAGCAGCGTGGCCGTTGCGGCGCCCATGACAGATACGCAGTATTTT; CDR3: CASSVAVAAPMTDTQYF
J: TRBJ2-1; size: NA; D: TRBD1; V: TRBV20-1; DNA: TGCAGTGCCCCCCCCGACAGGGTTAACAATGAGCAGTTCTTC; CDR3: CSAPPDRVNNEQFF
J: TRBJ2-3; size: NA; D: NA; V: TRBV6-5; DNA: TGTGCCAGCAGTCAAGTTAGCACAGATACGCAGTATTTT; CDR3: CASSQVSTDTQYF
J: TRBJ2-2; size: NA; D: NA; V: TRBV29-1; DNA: TGCAGCGTTGTAGGGGACACCGGGGAGCTGTTTTTT; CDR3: CSVVGDTGELFF
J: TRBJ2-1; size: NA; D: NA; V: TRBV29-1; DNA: TGCAGCGTTGATGACAGATACAATGAGCAGTTCTTC; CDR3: CSVDDRYNEQFF
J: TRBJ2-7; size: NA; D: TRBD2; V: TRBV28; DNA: TGTGCCACCACGCCCATAAGCGGGAGGGGATACGAGCAGTACTTC; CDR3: CATTPISGRGYEQYF
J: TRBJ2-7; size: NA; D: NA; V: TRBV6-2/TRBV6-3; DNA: TGTGCCAGCTCGACAGGAATTTCCTACGAGCAGTACTTC; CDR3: CASSTGISYEQYF
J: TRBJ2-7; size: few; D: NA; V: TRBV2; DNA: TGTGCCAGCAGTGAAGCGCCGGCTCGAGAGCAGTACTTC; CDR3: CASSEAPAREQYF
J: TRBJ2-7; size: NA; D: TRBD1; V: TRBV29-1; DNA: TGCAGCGTTGAGGCAGGGGGTTACGAGCAGTACTTC; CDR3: CSVEAGGYEQYF
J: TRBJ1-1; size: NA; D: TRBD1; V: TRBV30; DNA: TGTGCCTGGAGTCAGGGGGGGAACACTGAAGCTTTCTTT; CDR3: CAWSQGGNTEAFF
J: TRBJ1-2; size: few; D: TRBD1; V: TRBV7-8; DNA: TGTGCCAGCAGCCCCGGGACAGGGGTCGGCTACACCTTC; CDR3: CASSPGTGVGYTF
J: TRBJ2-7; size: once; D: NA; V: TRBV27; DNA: TGTGCCAGCAGTTTATCCGGGACCACCGAAGACGAGCAGTACTTC; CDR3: CASSLSGTTEDEQYF
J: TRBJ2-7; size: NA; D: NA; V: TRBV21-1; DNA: TGTGCCAGCAACTTATTTAGGGACCAGGGACAGTCATACGAGCAGTACTTC; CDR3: CASNLFRDQGQSYEQYF
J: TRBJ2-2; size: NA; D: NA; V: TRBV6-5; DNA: TGTGCCAGCAGTTACTCGAGTCAGGGAAGGGAGCTGTTTTTT; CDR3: CASSYSSQGRELFF
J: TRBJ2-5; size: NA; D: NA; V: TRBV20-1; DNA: TGCAGTGCTAGAGATGTACAGGGTGAAGAGACCCAGTACTTC; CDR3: CSARDVQGEETQYF
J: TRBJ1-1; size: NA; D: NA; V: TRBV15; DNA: TGTGCCACCAGCGTACACCGGCTGAACACTGAAGCTTTCTTT; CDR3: CATSVHRLNTEAFF
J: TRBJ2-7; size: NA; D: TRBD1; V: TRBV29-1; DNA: TGCAGCGTCGCCCGGGACAGGGTCTACGAGCAGTACTTC; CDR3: CSVARDRVYEQYF
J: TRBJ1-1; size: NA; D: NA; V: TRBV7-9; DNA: TGCGCCAGCAGCTTATCCGCAGGCGGCACTGAAGCTTTCTTT; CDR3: CASSLSAGGTEAFF
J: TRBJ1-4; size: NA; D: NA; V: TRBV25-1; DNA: TGTGCCAGCAGTGAAAACCGGGCAACTAATGAAAAACTGTTTTTT; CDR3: CASSENRATNEKLFF
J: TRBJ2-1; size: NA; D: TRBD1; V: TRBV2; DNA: TGTGCCAGCAGTGAGAGGACAGGCGACTACAATGAGCAGTTCTTC; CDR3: CASSERTGDYNEQFF
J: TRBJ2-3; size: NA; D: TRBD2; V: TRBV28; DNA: TGTGCCAGCAGGGGACTAGCGGAGGGCACAGATACGCAGTATTTT; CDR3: CASRGLAEGTDTQYF
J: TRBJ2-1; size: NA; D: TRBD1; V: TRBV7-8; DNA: TGTGCCAGCAGCTTACTTCAGGGACAGGGGGAGTTCTTC; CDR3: CASSLLQGQGEFF
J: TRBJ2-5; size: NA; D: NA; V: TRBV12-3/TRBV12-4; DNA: TGTGCCAGCAGTCGCAGAGGGGGACGGGAGACCCAGTACTTC; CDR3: CASSRRGGRETQYF
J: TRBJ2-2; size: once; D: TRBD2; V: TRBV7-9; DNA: TGTGCCAGCAGCTGGGGTCTAGCGGGAATATGGAACACCGGGGAGCTGTTTTTT; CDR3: CASSWGLAGIWNTGELFF
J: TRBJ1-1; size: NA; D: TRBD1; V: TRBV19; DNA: TGTGCCAGTAGTTGGGACAGCATGAACACTGAAGCTTTCTTT; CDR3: CASSWDSMNTEAFF
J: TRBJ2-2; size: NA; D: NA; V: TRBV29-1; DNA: TGCAGCGTTGCAATGTTAGGGCAGGCCACCGGGGAGCTGTTTTTT; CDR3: CSVAMLGQATGELFF